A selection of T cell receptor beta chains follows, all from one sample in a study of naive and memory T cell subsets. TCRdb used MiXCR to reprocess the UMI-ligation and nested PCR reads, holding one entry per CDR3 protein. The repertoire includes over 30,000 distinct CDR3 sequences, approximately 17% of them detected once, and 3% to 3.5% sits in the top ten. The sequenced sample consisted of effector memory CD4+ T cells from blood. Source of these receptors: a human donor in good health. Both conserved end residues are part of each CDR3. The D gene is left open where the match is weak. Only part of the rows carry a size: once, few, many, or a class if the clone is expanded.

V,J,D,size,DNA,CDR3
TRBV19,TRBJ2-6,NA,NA,TGTGCCAGTAGTGACGGCGCTGGGGCCAACGTCCTGACTTTC,CASSDGAGANVLTF
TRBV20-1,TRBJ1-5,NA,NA,TGCAGTGCCTCGACGGGACAAGATAATCAGCCCCAGCATTTT,CSASTGQDNQPQHF
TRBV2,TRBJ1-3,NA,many,TGTGCCAGCAGTGAAGGGACAGACTCTGGAAACACCATATATTTT,CASSEGTDSGNTIYF
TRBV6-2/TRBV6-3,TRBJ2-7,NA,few,TGTGCCAGCAGCGAAATGATCGAGCAGTACTTC,CASSEMIEQYF
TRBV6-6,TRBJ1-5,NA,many,TGTGCCAGCATGTCGGGGAGCAATCAGCCCCAGCATTTT,CASMSGSNQPQHF
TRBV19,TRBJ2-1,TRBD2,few,TGTGCCAGCGCAGAGACAGGGACTAGCGGGAGATCCGCCAATGAGCAGTTCTTC,CASAETGTSGRSANEQFF
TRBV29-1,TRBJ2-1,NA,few,TGCAGCGCCTCAAACAATGAGCAGTTCTTC,CSASNNEQFF
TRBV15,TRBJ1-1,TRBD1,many,TGTGCCACCAGCAGAGATCAATCGACAGGGTGGACTGAAGCTTTCTTT,CATSRDQSTGWTEAFF
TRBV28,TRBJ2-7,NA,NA,TGTGCCAGCAGTTTGCCCGAGGCCCAGTACGGGCAGTACTTC,CASSLPEAQYGQYF
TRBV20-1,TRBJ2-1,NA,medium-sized,TGCAGTGCTCGAAGCTGGGAAAGGGGGATGAATGAGCAGTTCTTC,CSARSWERGMNEQFF
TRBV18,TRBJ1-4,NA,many,TGTGCCAGCTCACCACGAGGGCCGCCGGGGGGTGAAAAACTGTTTTTT,CASSPRGPPGGEKLFF
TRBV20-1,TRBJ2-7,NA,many,TGCAGTGCTGCCGCTGGGAGAGGGCCGAAGGACGAGCAGTACTTC,CSAAAGRGPKDEQYF
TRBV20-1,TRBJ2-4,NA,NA,TGCAGTGCTAGATTCTCCTCGGGGATTGAAAACATTCAGTACTTC,CSARFSSGIENIQYF
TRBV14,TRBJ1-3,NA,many,TGTGCCAGCAGCCAGAGACAGGACTACTCTGGAAACACCATATATTTT,CASSQRQDYSGNTIYF
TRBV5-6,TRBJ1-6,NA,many,TGTGCCAGCAGCTTGGGCAGTCTTTCGAGCAATTCACCCCTCCACTTT,CASSLGSLSSNSPLHF
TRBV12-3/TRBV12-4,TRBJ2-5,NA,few,TGTGCCAGCAGTTTTCAGGGGGAGACCCAGTACTTC,CASSFQGETQYF
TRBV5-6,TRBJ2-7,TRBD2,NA,TGTGCCAGCAGCCCGTACGGACTAGCGGGAGGGGAGCAGTACTTC,CASSPYGLAGGEQYF
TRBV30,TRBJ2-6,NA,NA,TGTGCCTGTCCGCGTCCTGGGGCCAACGTCCTGACTTTC,CACPRPGANVLTF
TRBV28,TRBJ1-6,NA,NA,TGTGCCAGCATTCCTAGCCCGAACTCACCCCTCCACTTT,CASIPSPNSPLHF
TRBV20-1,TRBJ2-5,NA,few,TGCAGTGCTAGCCGGAGTATGACTAGACAAGAGACCCAGTACTTC,CSASRSMTRQETQYF
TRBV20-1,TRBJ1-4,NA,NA,TGCAGTGCTAGTTTGGGGAATGAAAAACTGTTTTTT,CSASLGNEKLFF
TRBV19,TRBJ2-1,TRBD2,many,TGTGCCAGTAGTAGGACTAGCCCAAGTGTCAATGAGCAGTTCTTC,CASSRTSPSVNEQFF
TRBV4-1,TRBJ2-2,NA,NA,TGCGCCAGCAGCCAAGCCAGGGAGTGGGCCGGGGAGCTGTTTTTT,CASSQAREWAGELFF
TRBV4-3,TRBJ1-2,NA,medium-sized,TGCGCCAGCAGCCAAGAACTACTTCTACGTGGCTACACCTTC,CASSQELLLRGYTF
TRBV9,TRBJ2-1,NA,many,TGTGCCAGCAGCCCCCTTGCCGCGGAGGGTGAGCAGTTCTTC,CASSPLAAEGEQFF
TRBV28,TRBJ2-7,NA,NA,TGTGCCAGCAGTACTAGGGACGAGCAGTACTTC,CASSTRDEQYF
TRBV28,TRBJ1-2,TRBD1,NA,TGTGCCAGCAGTAAGGGACAGGGATGGCGGGGCTACACCTTC,CASSKGQGWRGYTF
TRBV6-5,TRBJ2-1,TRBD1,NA,TGTGCCAGCAGTTACTCGAGAATTGTGACAGGGGCCTTAGATGAGCAGTTCTTC,CASSYSRIVTGALDEQFF
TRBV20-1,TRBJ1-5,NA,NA,TGCAGTGCTACCGATACAGGGAACAATCAGCCCCAGCATTTT,CSATDTGNNQPQHF
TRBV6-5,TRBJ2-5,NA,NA,TGTGCCAGCAGCGGGTCGGCGGGAAAGGCGGAGACCCAGTACTTC,CASSGSAGKAETQYF
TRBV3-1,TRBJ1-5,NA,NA,TGTGCCAGCAGCCAGAGGGTCCGTCAGCCCCAGCATTTT,CASSQRVRQPQHF